This TCR beta chain was recorded in a study of blood T cell repertoires in COVID-19. On the study more broadly: There were acute and convalescent COVID-19 samples, and they came from the United States, Italy and Spain. PBMCs, B-cell-depleted T cells, or T cells provided the cDNA or gDNA that made up the material.

CDR3 length: 17 residues. Looked up from germline, CDR1 is MNHEY and CDR2 is SMNVEV (reference sequence). V was pared by 4 bases and J by 0 bases, with 16 bases between. Authors' analysis steps: The assay estimated nucleated cells by amplifying reference gene primers. The repertoire was sequenced with immunoSEQ multiplex PCR; TCRdb's copy has only in-frame clones and lacks some. V and J calls plus clone size are reproduced from that table; the DNA served to infer D and trimming. This repertoire shows 70,000 or so clones, around 90% found once; its top ten account for approximately 6.3%. The material sequenced was peripheral blood. The chain is built from TRBV27 and TRBJ2-1; D possibly corresponds to TRBD1 (5 bases). This sequence was found in a woman aged 80 or over with active COVID-19. Written as DNA, the CDR3 is TGTGCCAGCAGTTGGTATTATAGGGGAAGCTCCTACAATGAGCAGTTCTTC. It is translated as CASSWYYRGSSYNEQFF.